The 19 T cell receptor beta chains below all came from one sample that was sequenced in a study of blood T cell repertoires in COVID-19. The method was immunoSEQ multiplex PCR; TCRdb's version includes in-frame clones alone and lacks a portion of them. The table shows a few hundred thousand clones, with around 84% occurring only once. Sequences were obtained from peripheral blood. The receptor source for this set is a man in his sixties with acute or convalescent COVID-19.

The chain uses TRBV2 and TRBJ1-6; D is ambiguous. Germline CDR1 reads SNHLY; CDR2 reads FYNNEI. The V and J ends lost 6 bases and 7 bases respectively, with 13 bases between them. The CDR3 is made up of 14 amino acids. The CDR3 region has the DNA TGTGCCAGCAGCTTCCTGCCGGGAAATTCACCCCTCCACTTT. Protein: CASSFLPGNSPLHF. Combining the CDR3 with reference TRBV2 and TRBJ1-6 gives the whole variable domain EPEVTQTPSHQVTQMGQEVILRCVPISNHLYFYWYRQILGQKVEFLVSFYNNEISEKSEIFDDQFSVERPDGSNFTLKIRSTKLEDSAMYFCASSFLPGNSPLHFGNGTRLTVT.

This chain connects TRBV5-1 to TRBJ2-2; possibly TRBD1 for D (7 bases). Trimming took 4 bases from V and 7 from J, leaving 17 bases between them. The CDR3 contains 15 residues. Germline assignment: CDR1 SGHRS and CDR2 YFSETQ. The CDR3 nucleotides read TGCGCCAGCAGCATATTGGAGGGGGCTAACGGGGAGCTGTTTTTT. This translates into CASSILEGANGELFF.

This chain connects TRBV7-8 to TRBJ1-2, with 7 bases lining up with TRBD1. CDR1 and CDR2 (germline): SGHVS, FQNEAQ. There are 13 residues in the CDR3. Unmatched junction bases numbered 5, after V lost 5 bases and J lost 5 bases. For the CDR3, the DNA is TGTGCCAGCAGCCAAGGACAGGTGTATGGCTACACCTTC. Its translation: CASSQGQVYGYTF. The variable domain in full, completed from reference TRBV7-8 and TRBJ1-2, reads GAGVSQSPRYKVAKRGQDVALRCDPISGHVSLFWYQQALGQGPEFLTYFQNEAQLDKSGLPSDRFFAERPEGSVSTLKIQRTQQEDSAVYLCASSQGQVYGYTFGSGTRLTVV.

This chain connects TRBV9 to TRBJ2-5, with D possibly TRBD2 on 6 matching bases. Trimming took off 2 bases at V and 5 bases at J, with 13 bases between the two ends. CDR3 length: 14 residues. The germline CDR1 and CDR2 sequences are SGDLS and YYNGEE. In nucleotides, the CDR3 is TGTGCCAGCAGCGTGGGACTCCCCCCCGAGACCCAGTACTTC. Its translation: CASSVGLPPETQYF.

V and J are TRBV9 and TRBJ1-4; 7 bases are shared with TRBD1. The CDR3 loop spans 15 amino acids. The germline V gene encodes CDR1 SGDLS and CDR2 YYNGEE. V shed 0 bases, J shed 6 bases, and the junction held 5 bases outside the gene matches. The CDR3 region is CASSVGSRGDEKLFF. The CDR3 DNA follows: TGTGCCAGCAGCGTAGGATCCAGGGGGGATGAAAAACTGTTTTTT.

A single count supports this clone. This chain joins TRBV5-4 and TRBJ1-6; D may be TRBD1 (6 bases). Deletions cut 3 bases from V and 0 bases from J, with 16 bases between. Germline lookup yields CDR1 SGHNT and CDR2 YYREEE (reference sequence). The CDR3 runs to 18 residues. The CDR3 loop reads CASSYGVGGSSYNSPLHF. DNA of the CDR3: TGTGCCAGCAGCTACGGGGTAGGGGGTAGCTCCTATAATTCACCCCTCCACTTT.

The chain has TRBV6-4 and TRBJ1-6; D is uncertain. With 7 bases removed from V and 5 bases from J, the gap between germline ends came to 24 bases. This CDR3 has 18 residues. The germline CDR1 and CDR2 sequences are MRHNA and SNTAGT. CDR3 protein: CASTATPLGGTHNSPLHF. The CDR3 DNA reads as TGTGCCAGCACCGCTACCCCCCTGGGAGGCACCCATAATTCACCCCTCCACTTT.

This clone occurred a few times. V and J are TRBV12-3 or TRBV12-4 and TRBJ2-1; no firm D call. V shed 2 bases and J shed 9 bases, with 11 bases lying between them. The CDR3 runs to 13 residues. CDR3 in amino acids: CASSLQVGFEQFF. The CDR3 bases are TGTGCCAGCAGTTTACAGGTGGGCTTTGAGCAGTTCTTC.

The table lists this clone with a few counts. CDR3 sequence reads: CASSLNQPGTDTQYF. The CDR3, as DNA: TGCGCCAGCAGCTTGAACCAACCGGGCACAGATACGCAGTATTTT. The chain links TRBV5-1 to TRBJ2-3; D is ambiguous. Germline V gene sequence: CDR1 SGHRS, CDR2 YFSETQ. V lost 1 base, J lost 1 base, and 10 bases lay in between. The CDR3 runs to 15 residues. Complete variable domain (other parts from reference TRBV5-1 and TRBJ2-3): KAGVTQTPRYLIKTRGQQVTLSCSPISGHRSVSWYQQTPGQGLQFLFEYFSETQRNKGNFPGRFSGRQFSNSRSEMNVSTLELGDSALYLCASSLNQPGTDTQYFGPGTRLTVL.

J is TRBJ2-1 and V is TRBV4-1; tentative D call: TRBD2 (7 bases). V was clipped by 1 base and J by 7 bases, with 23 bases between them. Germline CDR1 is MGHRA and CDR2 is YSYEKL. The CDR3 is made up of 18 amino acids. The DNA of the CDR3 is TGCGCCAGCAGCCAAGCCCCAGGGGAGGGAAGTAAGGGGAATGAGCAGTTCTTC. Translated, it gives CASSQAPGEGSKGNEQFF.

The chain combines TRBV5-1 with TRBJ1-4; 9 bases line up with TRBD1. The CDR3 runs 15 residues. V gave up 1 base and J gave up 7 bases; unmatched junction bases: 5. Germline loops: CDR1 SGHRS, CDR2 YFSETQ. DNA for the CDR3: TGCGCCAGCAGCTTGCCCGGGACAGGGCTTGAAAAACTGTTTTTT. Its protein product is CASSLPGTGLEKLFF.

This clone has only a few counts. The V and J genes are TRBV5-1 and TRBJ2-5; TRBD2 might be the D (5 bases). V lost 0 bases, J lost 2 bases, and 17 bases lay in between. CDR3 length equals 17 residues. Germline CDR1 is SGHRS and CDR2 is YFSETQ. This chain's CDR3 is CASSLGPLASAQETQYF. DNA of the CDR3: TGCGCCAGCAGCTTGGGGCCCCTAGCTTCGGCGCAAGAGACCCAGTACTTC.

The chain combines TRBV19 with TRBJ2-4; 7 positions match TRBD1. This CDR3 has 17 residues. CDR1 and CDR2 from the germline V gene are LNHDA and SQIVND (reference sequence). The V gene end was trimmed by 1 base and the J gene end by 0 bases; junction bases not matched to a gene: 6. The chain's CDR3 is CASSIGGTALAKNIQYF. DNA for the CDR3: TGTGCCAGTAGTATAGGAGGGACAGCCCTAGCCAAAAACATTCAGTACTTC.

As to this clone: The sample contains more than one DNA sequence encoding this CDR3. The chain couples TRBV6-5 to TRBJ1-5; 8 nucleotides match TRBD1. The junction had 5 bases not matched to a gene; V was cut back by 0 bases and J by 7 bases. The CDR3 consists of 15 residues. CDR1 and CDR2 (germline): MNHEY, SVGAGI. CDR3 protein: CASSYSRTGNQPQHF. Here the CDR3 DNA reads TGTGCCAGCAGTTACTCCCGGACAGGGAACCAGCCCCAGCATTTT.

Turning to this clone: The junction does not match germline at one end; this may be a read error. The gene calls are TRBV6-1 and TRBJ2-3; tentative D call: TRBD1 (6 bases). Germline V CDR1 and CDR2: MNHNS, SASEGT. This CDR3 has 14 amino acids. The CDR3 DNA follows: TGTGCCAGCAGAGAAGGACAGCCCACAGATACGCAGTATTTT. This sequence encodes CASREGQPTDTQYF.

The gene calls are TRBV19 and TRBJ2-3; D is possibly TRBD1 (6 bases). V was shortened by 3 bases and J by 2 bases, with 15 bases between the two germline ends. The germline gives CDR1 LNHDA, CDR2 SQIVND (reference sequence). The CDR3 runs 16 residues. The CDR3 spells CASSIQAGDYTDTQYF. The CDR3 bases are TGTGCCAGTAGTATCCAAGCAGGGGATTACACAGATACGCAGTATTTT.

This clone was seen a few times. This chain connects TRBV11-2 to TRBJ1-2; D call uncertain. Per the germline V gene, CDR1 is SGHAT and CDR2 is FQNNGV. V was cut by 4 bases and J by 8 bases, with 11 bases left in between. This CDR3 is built from 12 residues. The CDR3 sequence: CASSSSQWGYTF. The CDR3 DNA is TGTGCCAGCAGCTCCTCTCAGTGGGGCTACACCTTC.

This clone is a singleton in its sample. The chain recombines TRBV18 with TRBJ1-4; tentative D call: TRBD1 (6 bases). There are 16 residues in the CDR3. Trimming cost V 1 base and J 6 bases, with 15 bases left between them. CDR1 and CDR2 (germline): KGHSH, LQKENI. CDR3 coding DNA: TGTGCCAGCTCACCACGCGACAGGTCTCGAGATGAAAAACTGTTTTTT. This gives the protein CASSPRDRSRDEKLFF.

The chain has TRBV7-6 and TRBJ2-7; possible D gene TRBD2, 5 bases. Trimming stripped 1 base from V and 7 bases from J, with 17 bases between. CDR3 length equals 15 residues. CDR1 and CDR2 from the germline V gene are SGHVS and FNYEAQ. CDR3 protein: CASSLDGVGAKEQYF. In nucleotides, the CDR3 is TGTGCCAGCAGCTTAGATGGTGTGGGAGCGAAGGAGCAGTACTTC. Together with reference TRBV7-6 and TRBJ2-7, the CDR3 gives the full variable domain: GAGVSQSPRYKVTKRGQDVALRCDPISGHVSLYWYRQALGQGPEFLTYFNYEAQQDKSGLPNDRFSAERPEGSISTLTIQRTEQRDSAMYRCASSLDGVGAKEQYFGPGTRLTVT.